Reported below is one TCR beta chain. Here immunoSEQ multiplex PCR was the method, and the copy in TCRdb shows in-frame clones only, minus some. The table lists over 200,000 clones, about 91% of them singletons. These data originate in a study of blood T cell repertoires in COVID-19. Across the whole study: Samples representing acute and convalescent COVID-19 were sourced from the United States, Italy and Spain. PBMCs, B-cell-depleted T cells, or T cells provided the cDNA or gDNA that made up the material.

In germline, CDR1 is LGHDT, CDR2 YNNKEL (reference sequence). The trim removed 3 bases at V and 4 bases at J, leaving 9 bases unmatched. CDR3 size: 15 residues. Enrolled through a virtual design, the participants were between roughly 18 and 90 years of age and came from 24 US areas. This TCR was recovered from a man aged 18 to 30 with acute COVID-19. The chain recombines TRBV3-1 (or the pseudogene TRBV3-2) with TRBJ2-7; TRBD1 agrees at 7 bases. Material for sequencing was PBMCs or T cells enriched from blood (not recorded which). CDR3 amino acids: CASSQSATGLYEQYF. The CDR3 DNA sequence: TGTGCCAGCAGCCAGTCCGCGACAGGGTTGTACGAGCAGTACTTC.